This TCR beta chain comes out of a study of T cells in Graves' hyperthyroidism and ophthalmopathy. This CDR3 region has 14 residues. The germline CDR1 and CDR2 sequences are SGHRS and YFSETQ. Trimming removed 2 bases at V and 3 bases at J, with 11 bases between. TCR beta CDR3 regions were amplified from RNA. The HTBI set primed first-round TCR CDR3 RT-PCR. Each CDR3 protein is one row after TCRdb ran MiXCR on the multiplex PCR reads. The sample has 300,000 to 400,000 distinct CDR3 sequences, around a fifth seen once. V is TRBV5-1 and J is TRBJ1-2, with D unresolved. The sequence was collected from a woman aged 50 to 65 with Graves' hyperthyroidism. Sequences were obtained from blood. CDR3 sequence (DNA): TGCGCCAGCAGCTTAGTACCGTCCTACTATGGCTACACCTTC. It is translated as CASSLVPSYYGYTF.